Listed here are 15 T cell receptor beta chains from one sample, sequenced in a study of cytomegalovirus exposure and HLA in healthy donors. The assay was immunoSEQ multiplex PCR, and TCRdb's table has in-frame clones only and misses some. This table has hundreds of thousands of clones, around nine tenths appearing once. What was sequenced was PBMCs. Receptors were obtained from a man aged 18 to 29 in good health and CMV-seronegative.

The chain couples TRBV27 to TRBJ1-2; 11 bases fit TRBD1. V shed 5 bases and J 4 bases; nucleotides not matched to a gene: 6. CDR1 MNHEY and CDR2 SMNVEV come from the germline V gene (reference sequence). The CDR3 totals 15 residues. The CDR3 nucleotides are TGTGCCAGCAGTACAGGACAGGGGGCTTCCTATGGCTACACCTTC. Its protein is CASSTGQGASYGYTF.

This rearrangement joins TRBV6-1 to TRBJ1-6; TRBD1 matches at 7 bases. The CDR3 consists of 15 residues. Germline V gene lookup returns CDR1 MNHNS and CDR2 SASEGT. With V trimmed by 7 bases and J by 4 bases, 7 bases remained unmatched. The CDR3 nucleotides are TGTGCCAGCAACGTCCAGGGGGGATATAATTCACCCCTCCACTTT. This encodes CASNVQGGYNSPLHF.

The genes are TRBV6-1 and TRBJ1-5; D may be TRBD1 (6 bases). Trimming took off 6 bases at V and 0 bases at J, with 12 bases between the two ends. Germline V gives CDR1 MNHNS, CDR2 SASEGT. The CDR3 has 15 residues. The CDR3 DNA follows: TGTGCCAGCAGGCCAGGGACAAATAGCAATCAGCCCCAGCATTTT. It yields the protein CASRPGTNSNQPQHF.

V is TRBV9 and J is TRBJ2-7, with D maybe TRBD2 (5 bases). The CDR3 has 15 amino acids. Germline loops: CDR1 SGDLS, CDR2 YYNGEE. V lost 0 bases, J lost 0 bases, and 10 bases lay in between. The CDR3 nucleotides are TGTGCCAGCAGCGTAGCCGGGGTGGGCTCCTACGAGCAGTACTTC. Translating it yields CASSVAGVGSYEQYF. The full variable domain, in which reference TRBV9 and TRBJ2-7 provide the parts outside the CDR3, is DSGVTQTPKHLITATGQRVTLRCSPRSGDLSVYWYQQSLDQGLQFLIQYYNGEERAKGNILERFSAQQFPDLHSELNLSSLELGDSALYFCASSVAGVGSYEQYFGPGTRLTVT.

This chain uses TRBV4-1 with TRBJ2-7; no firm D call. Germline CDR1 reads MGHRA; CDR2 reads YSYEKL. The CDR3 has 14 residues. V was clipped by 5 bases and J by 0 bases, with 11 bases between them. CDR3 protein: CASSAYSGSYEQYF. CDR3 DNA sequence: TGCGCCAGCAGCGCTTACAGTGGCTCCTACGAGCAGTACTTC.

This clone was detected a few times. This chain links TRBV4-1 with TRBJ1-2; 7 bases are a match to TRBD1. The CDR3 contains 15 residues. V shed 7 bases, J shed 0 bases, and the junction held 8 bases outside the gene matches. Germline V gives CDR1 MGHRA, CDR2 YSYEKL. The CDR3 here is CASTFRDSSNYGYTF. CDR3 in DNA: TGCGCCAGCACCTTTCGGGACAGTTCTAACTATGGCTACACCTTC.

The chain combines TRBV6-1 with TRBJ2-1; D ambiguous. The CDR3 consists of 15 residues. CDR1 and CDR2 from the germline V gene are MNHNS and SASEGT. With 3 bases removed from V and 6 bases from J, the gap between germline ends came to 15 bases. CDR3 bases: TGTGCCAGCAGTGATCTGAAGTATTGGGCCAATGAGCAGTTCTTC. Its translation: CASSDLKYWANEQFF.

This chain joins TRBV7-2 and TRBJ2-1, with D possibly being TRBD2 (7 bases). V dropped 0 bases and J dropped 8 bases, with 17 bases sitting between them. CDR1 is SGHTA, CDR2 FQGNSA, per germline. This CDR3 has 16 amino acids. CDR3 sequence: CASSLARGAEGHEQFF. DNA of the CDR3: TGTGCCAGCAGCTTAGCTCGGGGGGCAGAAGGTCATGAGCAGTTCTTC.

This chain's CDR3 is CASSPPRDTQYF. CDR3 in DNA: TGTGCCAGCAGCCCTCCCAGAGATACGCAGTATTTT. V gene TRBV7-9 combines with J gene TRBJ2-3; D not resolved. This CDR3 is 12 amino acids long. The V end was cut by 5 bases, the J end by 5 bases, with 8 bases between. Per germline, CDR1 SEHNR and CDR2 FQNEAQ (reference sequence).

The genes are TRBV30 and TRBJ2-4, with 12 positions matching TRBD2. The CDR3 extends over 17 amino acids. Germline-derived CDR1 and CDR2 are GTSNPN and SVGIG (reference sequence). The junction had 8 bases not matched to a gene; V was cut back by 5 bases and J by 0 bases. CDR3 loop: CAWALAGGLLAKNIQYF. For the CDR3, the DNA is TGTGCCTGGGCACTAGCGGGAGGCCTCCTAGCCAAAAACATTCAGTACTTC.

This clone has more than one count but fewer than ten. V usage is TRBV28 and J usage is TRBJ2-2, with D maybe TRBD1 (6 bases). V was pared by 7 bases and J by 7 bases, with 7 bases between. This CDR3 comprises 11 residues. CDR1 MDHEN and CDR2 SYDVKM come from the germline V gene. Written as DNA, the CDR3 is TGTGCCAGCATAGGGGGCGGGGAGCTGTTTTTT. The encoded protein is CASIGGGELFF. Complete variable domain (other parts from reference TRBV28 and TRBJ2-2): DVKVTQSSRYLVKRTGEKVFLECVQDMDHENMFWYRQDPGLGLRLIYFSYDVKMKEKGDIPEGYSVSREKKERFSLILESASTNQTSMYLCASIGGGELFFGEGSRLTVL.

This rearrangement joins TRBV11-2 to TRBJ1-1; possibly TRBD1 for D (6 bases). Trimming cost V 1 base and J 1 base, with 13 bases left between them. Germline V lookup: CDR1 SGHAT, CDR2 FQNNGV. The CDR3 runs 16 residues. CDR3 residues: CASSLVSGQPNTEAFF. As DNA, the CDR3 is TGTGCCAGCAGCTTAGTATCCGGACAGCCGAACACTGAAGCTTTCTTT.

The chain uses TRBV27 and TRBJ2-1; D remains ambiguous. The V end was cut by 2 bases, the J end by 2 bases, with 16 bases between. The V gene's germline CDR1 is MNHEY and CDR2 SMNVEV (reference sequence). This CDR3 comprises 17 residues. In DNA form, the CDR3 reads TGTGCCAGCAGTTTACGTGACTCCCATCGCCCCTACAATGAGCAGTTCTTC. Its protein is CASSLRDSHRPYNEQFF.

V gene TRBV27 combines with J gene TRBJ2-5; TRBD1 matches at 11 bases. V dropped 6 bases and J dropped 3; count of bases not matched to a gene: 3. The CDR3 spans 14 residues. Germline CDR1 reads MNHEY; CDR2 reads SMNVEV (reference sequence). The CDR3 DNA is TGTGCCAGCAGCTGGACAGGGGGCGAAGAGACCCAGTACTTC. Amino acid sequence: CASSWTGGEETQYF.

The V call is TRBV5-6, the J call TRBJ1-1, with no clear D. Trimming shortened V by 0 bases and J by 1 base, and 19 bases separated the two germline ends. This CDR3 spans 18 amino acids. CDR1 SGHDT and CDR2 YYEEEE come from the germline V gene. The DNA of the CDR3 is TGTGCCAGCAGCTTGGTTTGGGTCGGTAGGAGTACGAACACTGAAGCTTTCTTT. Its translation: CASSLVWVGRSTNTEAFF.